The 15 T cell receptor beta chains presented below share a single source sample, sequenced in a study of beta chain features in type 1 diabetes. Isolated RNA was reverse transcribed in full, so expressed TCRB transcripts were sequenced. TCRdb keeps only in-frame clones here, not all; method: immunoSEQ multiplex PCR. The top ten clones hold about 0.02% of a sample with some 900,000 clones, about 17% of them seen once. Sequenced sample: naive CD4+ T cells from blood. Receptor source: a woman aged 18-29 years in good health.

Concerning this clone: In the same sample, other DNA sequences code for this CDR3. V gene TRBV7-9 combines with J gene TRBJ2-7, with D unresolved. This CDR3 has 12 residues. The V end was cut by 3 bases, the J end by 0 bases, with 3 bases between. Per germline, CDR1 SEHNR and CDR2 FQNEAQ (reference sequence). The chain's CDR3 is CASSLSSYEQYF. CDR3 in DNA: TGTGCCAGCAGCTTGTCCTCCTACGAGCAGTACTTC.

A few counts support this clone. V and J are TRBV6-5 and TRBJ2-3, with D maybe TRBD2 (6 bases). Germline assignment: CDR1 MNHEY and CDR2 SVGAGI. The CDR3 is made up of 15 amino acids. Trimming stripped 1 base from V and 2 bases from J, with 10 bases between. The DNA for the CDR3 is TGTGCCAGCAGTTACTGGGGGGAGAACACAGATACGCAGTATTTT. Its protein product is CASSYWGENTDTQYF.

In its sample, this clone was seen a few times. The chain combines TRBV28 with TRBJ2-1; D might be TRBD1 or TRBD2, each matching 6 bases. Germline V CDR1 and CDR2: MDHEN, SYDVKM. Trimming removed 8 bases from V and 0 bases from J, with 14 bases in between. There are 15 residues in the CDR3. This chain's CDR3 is CASGLGGSSYNEQFF. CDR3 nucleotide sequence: TGTGCCAGCGGTCTAGGGGGGAGCTCCTACAATGAGCAGTTCTTC.

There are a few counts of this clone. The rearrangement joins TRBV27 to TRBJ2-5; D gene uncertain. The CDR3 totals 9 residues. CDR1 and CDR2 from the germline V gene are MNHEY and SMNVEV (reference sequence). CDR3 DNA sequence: TGTGTCGCACAAGAGACCCAGTACTTC. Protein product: CVAQETQYF.

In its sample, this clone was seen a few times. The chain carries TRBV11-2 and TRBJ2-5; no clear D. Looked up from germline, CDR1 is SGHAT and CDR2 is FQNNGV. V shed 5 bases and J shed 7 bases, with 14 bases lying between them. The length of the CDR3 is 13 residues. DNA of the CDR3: TGTGCCAGCAGCGCACAGAAAAAAGGGACCCAGTACTTC. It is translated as CASSAQKKGTQYF.

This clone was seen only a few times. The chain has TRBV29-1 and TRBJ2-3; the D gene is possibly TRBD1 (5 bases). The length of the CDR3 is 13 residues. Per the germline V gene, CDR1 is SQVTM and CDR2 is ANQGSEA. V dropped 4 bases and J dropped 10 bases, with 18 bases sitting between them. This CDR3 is CSVAAEQDRSQYF. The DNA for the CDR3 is TGCAGCGTTGCCGCTGAACAGGATCGTTCGCAGTATTTT.

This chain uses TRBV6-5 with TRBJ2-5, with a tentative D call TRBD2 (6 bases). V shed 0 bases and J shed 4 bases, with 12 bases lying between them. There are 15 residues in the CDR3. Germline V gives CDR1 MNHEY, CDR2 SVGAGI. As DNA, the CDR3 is TGTGCCAGCAGTTACTCCACGGGAGCCCGAGAGACCCAGTACTTC. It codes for CASSYSTGARETQYF.

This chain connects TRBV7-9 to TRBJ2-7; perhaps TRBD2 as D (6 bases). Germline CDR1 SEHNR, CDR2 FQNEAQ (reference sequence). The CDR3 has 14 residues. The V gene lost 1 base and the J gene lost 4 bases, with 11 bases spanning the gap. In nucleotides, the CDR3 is TGTGCCAGCAGCTTAGTGGGGGGTCGGTACGAGCAGTACTTC. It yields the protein CASSLVGGRYEQYF.

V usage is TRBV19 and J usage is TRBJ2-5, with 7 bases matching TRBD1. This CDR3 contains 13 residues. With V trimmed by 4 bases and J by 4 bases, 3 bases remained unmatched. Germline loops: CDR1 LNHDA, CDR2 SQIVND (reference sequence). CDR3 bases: TGTGCCAGTAGTAAAAACAGGGGAGAGACCCAGTACTTC. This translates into CASSKNRGETQYF.

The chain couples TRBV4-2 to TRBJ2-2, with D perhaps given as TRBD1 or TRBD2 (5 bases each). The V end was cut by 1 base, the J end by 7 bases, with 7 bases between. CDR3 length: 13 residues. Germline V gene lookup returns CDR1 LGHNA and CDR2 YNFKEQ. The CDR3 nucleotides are TGTGCCAGCAGCCAAGGGGGGAACGGGGAGCTGTTTTTT. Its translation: CASSQGGNGELFF.

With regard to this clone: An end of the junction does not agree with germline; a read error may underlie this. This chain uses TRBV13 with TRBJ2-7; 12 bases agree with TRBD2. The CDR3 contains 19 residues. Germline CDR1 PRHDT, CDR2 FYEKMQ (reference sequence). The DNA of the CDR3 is TGTGCCAGCAGCTTAAGGTTCCGGGGACGACTAGCGGGAGCCTACGGGCAGTACTTC. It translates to CASSLRFRGRLAGAYGQYF.

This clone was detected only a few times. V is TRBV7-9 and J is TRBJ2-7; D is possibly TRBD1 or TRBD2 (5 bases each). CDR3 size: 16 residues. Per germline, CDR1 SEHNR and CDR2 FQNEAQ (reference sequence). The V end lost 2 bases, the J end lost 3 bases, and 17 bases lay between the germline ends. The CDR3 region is CASSLSAGTVGYEQYF. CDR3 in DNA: TGTGCCAGCAGCTTATCGGCCGGGACGGTTGGCTACGAGCAGTACTTC.

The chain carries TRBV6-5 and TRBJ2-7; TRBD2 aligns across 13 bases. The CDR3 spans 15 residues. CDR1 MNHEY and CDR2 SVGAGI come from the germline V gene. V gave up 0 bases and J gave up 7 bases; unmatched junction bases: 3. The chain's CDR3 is CASSYSLAGGAEQYF. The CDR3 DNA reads TGTGCCAGCAGTTACTCACTAGCGGGAGGGGCGGAGCAGTACTTC.

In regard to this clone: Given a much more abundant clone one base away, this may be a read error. The CDR3 DNA reads as TGTGCCAGCAGCACCTACAATGAGCAGTTCTTC. Its protein is CASSTYNEQFF. The chain carries TRBV9 and TRBJ2-1, with D unclear. Looked up from germline, CDR1 is SGDLS and CDR2 is YYNGEE. This CDR3 has 11 amino acids. V lost 4 bases and J lost 2, with 1 base in between.

The CDR3 bases are TGCGCCAGCAGCGGGACCTCCTTCGGGGAGCAGTACTTC. It yields the protein CASSGTSFGEQYF. J is TRBJ2-7 and V is TRBV5-1; D is tentatively TRBD1 or TRBD2 (5 bases each). This CDR3 region has 13 residues. Deletions cut 4 bases from V and 7 bases from J, with 15 bases between. CDR1 is SGHRS, CDR2 YFSETQ, per germline.